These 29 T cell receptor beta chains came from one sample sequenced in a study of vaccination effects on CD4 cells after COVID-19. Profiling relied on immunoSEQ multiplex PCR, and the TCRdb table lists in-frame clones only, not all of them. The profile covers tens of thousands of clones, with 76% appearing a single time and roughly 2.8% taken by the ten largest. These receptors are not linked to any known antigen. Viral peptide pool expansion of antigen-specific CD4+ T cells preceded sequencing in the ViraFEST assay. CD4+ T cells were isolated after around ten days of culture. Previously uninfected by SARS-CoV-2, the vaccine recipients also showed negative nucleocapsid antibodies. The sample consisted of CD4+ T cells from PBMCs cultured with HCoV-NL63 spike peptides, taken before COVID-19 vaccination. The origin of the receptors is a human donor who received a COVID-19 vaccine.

The CDR3 DNA reads as TGTGCCATCAGTGCGGCCGGCAGCACAGATACGCAGTATTTT. It specifies CAISAAGSTDTQYF. The V gene is TRBV10-3, the J gene TRBJ2-3; D is undetermined. With 4 bases removed from V and 0 bases from J, the gap between germline ends came to 8 bases. Germline V gene lookup returns CDR1 ENHRY and CDR2 SYGVKD. The CDR3 extends over 14 amino acids.

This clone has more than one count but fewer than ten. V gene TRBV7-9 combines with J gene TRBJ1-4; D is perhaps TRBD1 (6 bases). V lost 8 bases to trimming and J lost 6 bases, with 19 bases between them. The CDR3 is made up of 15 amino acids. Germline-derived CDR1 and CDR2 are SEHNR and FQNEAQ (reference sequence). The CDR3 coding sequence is TGTGCCAGCGGGGGCGGACAAGCCTTTGATGAAAAACTGTTTTTT. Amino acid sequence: CASGGGQAFDEKLFF.

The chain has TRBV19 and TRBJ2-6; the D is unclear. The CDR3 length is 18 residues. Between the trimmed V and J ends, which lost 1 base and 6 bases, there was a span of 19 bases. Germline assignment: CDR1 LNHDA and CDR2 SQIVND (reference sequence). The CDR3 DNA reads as TGTGCCAGTAGTATAGTGCCCCAGATTGCTCGAGAGGCCAACGTCCTGACTTTC. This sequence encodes CASSIVPQIAREANVLTF. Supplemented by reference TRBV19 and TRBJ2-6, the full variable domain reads DGGITQSPKYLFRKEGQNVTLSCEQNLNHDAMYWYRQDPGQGLRLIYYSQIVNDFQKGDIAEGYSVSREKKESFPLTVTSAQKNPTAFYLCASSIVPQIAREANVLTFGAGSRLTVL.

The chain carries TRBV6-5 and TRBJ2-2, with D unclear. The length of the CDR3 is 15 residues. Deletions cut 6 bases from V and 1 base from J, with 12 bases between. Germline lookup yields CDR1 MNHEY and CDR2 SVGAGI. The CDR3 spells CASSSRSRNTGELFF. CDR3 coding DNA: TGTGCCAGCAGCTCCCGTAGCCGGAACACCGGGGAGCTGTTTTTT.

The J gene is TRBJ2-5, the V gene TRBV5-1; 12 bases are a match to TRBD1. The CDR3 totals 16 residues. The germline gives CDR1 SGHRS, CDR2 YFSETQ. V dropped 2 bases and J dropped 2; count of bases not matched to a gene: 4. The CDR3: CASSLGTGGRQETQYF. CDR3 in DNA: TGCGCCAGCAGCTTAGGGACAGGGGGCCGACAAGAGACCCAGTACTTC.

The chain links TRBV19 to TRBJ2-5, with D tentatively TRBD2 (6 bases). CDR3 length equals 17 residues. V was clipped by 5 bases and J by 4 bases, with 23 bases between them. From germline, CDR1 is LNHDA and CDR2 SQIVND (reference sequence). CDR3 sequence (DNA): TGTGCCAGTAGTCTCTGGGGGGTCAGCGCTGCGGGAGAGACCCAGTACTTC. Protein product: CASSLWGVSAAGETQYF. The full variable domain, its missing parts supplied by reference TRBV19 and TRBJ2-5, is DGGITQSPKYLFRKEGQNVTLSCEQNLNHDAMYWYRQDPGQGLRLIYYSQIVNDFQKGDIAEGYSVSREKKESFPLTVTSAQKNPTAFYLCASSLWGVSAAGETQYFGPGTRLLVL.

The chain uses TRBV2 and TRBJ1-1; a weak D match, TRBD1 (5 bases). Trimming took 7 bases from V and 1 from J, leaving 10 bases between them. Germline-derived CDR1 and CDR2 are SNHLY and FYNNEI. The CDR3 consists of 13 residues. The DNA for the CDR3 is TGTGCCAGCAAGGGGCAGCGGAACACTGAAGCTTTCTTT. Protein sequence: CASKGQRNTEAFF.

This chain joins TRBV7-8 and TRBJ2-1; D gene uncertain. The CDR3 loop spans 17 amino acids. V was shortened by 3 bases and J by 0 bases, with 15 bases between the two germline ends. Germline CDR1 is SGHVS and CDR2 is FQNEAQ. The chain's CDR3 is CASSLERLRSSYNEQFF. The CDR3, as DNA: TGTGCCAGCAGCTTGGAAAGGTTACGCAGCTCCTACAATGAGCAGTTCTTC.

CDR3 sequence: CSASLQGMNTEAFF. In nucleotides, the CDR3 is TGCAGTGCTAGTCTACAGGGGATGAACACTGAAGCTTTCTTT. This chain connects TRBV20-1 to TRBJ1-1, with 7 nucleotides matching TRBD1. With V trimmed by 3 bases and J by 0 bases, 4 bases remained unmatched. The CDR3 has 14 residues. Looked up from germline, CDR1 is DFQATT and CDR2 is SNEGSKA (reference sequence).

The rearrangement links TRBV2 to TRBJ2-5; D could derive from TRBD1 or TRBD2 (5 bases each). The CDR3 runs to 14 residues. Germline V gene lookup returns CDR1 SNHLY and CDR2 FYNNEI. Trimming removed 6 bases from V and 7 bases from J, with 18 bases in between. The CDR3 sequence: CASRMRDLPGTQYF. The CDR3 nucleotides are TGTGCCAGCAGGATGAGGGACCTACCAGGGACCCAGTACTTC.

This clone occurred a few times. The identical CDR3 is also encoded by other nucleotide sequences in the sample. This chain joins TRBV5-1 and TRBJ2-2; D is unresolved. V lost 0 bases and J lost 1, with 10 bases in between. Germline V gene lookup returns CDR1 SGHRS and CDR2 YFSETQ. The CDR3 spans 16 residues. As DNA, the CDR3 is TGCGCCAGCAGCTTGGGGCTCTCAGGGAACACCGGGGAGCTGTTTTTT. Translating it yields CASSLGLSGNTGELFF.

CDR3 coding DNA: TGTGCCAGCTCAAGCCAGACAGGGTTAGGGGACTTCTTT. Encoded protein: CASSSQTGLGDFF. The rearrangement links TRBV18 to TRBJ1-1, with 7 bases that match TRBD1. The length of the CDR3 is 13 residues. The germline V gene has CDR1 KGHSH and CDR2 LQKENI. With 5 bases clipped from V and 14 bases from J, the junction kept 14 bases outside the gene matches. The complete variable domain, with remaining parts taken from reference TRBV18 and TRBJ1-1, reads NAGVMQNPRHLVRRRGQEARLRCSPMKGHSHVYWYRQLPEEGLKFMVYLQKENIIDESGMPKERFSAEFPKEGPSILRIQQVVRGDSAAYFCASSSQTGLGDFFGQGTRLTVV.

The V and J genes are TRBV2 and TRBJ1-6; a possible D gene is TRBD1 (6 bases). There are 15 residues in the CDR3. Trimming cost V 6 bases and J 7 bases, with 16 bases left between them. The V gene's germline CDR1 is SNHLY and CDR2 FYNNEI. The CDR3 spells CASRSGRQGNSPLHF. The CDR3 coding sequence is TGTGCCAGCAGGAGTGGGCGGCAGGGGAATTCACCCCTCCACTTT. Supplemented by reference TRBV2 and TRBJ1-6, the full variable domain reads EPEVTQTPSHQVTQMGQEVILRCVPISNHLYFYWYRQILGQKVEFLVSFYNNEISEKSEIFDDQFSVERPDGSNFTLKIRSTKLEDSAMYFCASRSGRQGNSPLHFGNGTRLTVT.

The CDR3 loop is CASTPSQGARTDTQYF. The CDR3 region has the DNA TGTGCCAGCACACCCTCTCAGGGTGCGCGTACAGATACGCAGTATTTT. This chain joins TRBV27 and TRBJ2-3; TRBD1 might be the D (5 bases). The CDR3 spans 16 residues. CDR1 MNHEY and CDR2 SMNVEV come from the germline V gene (reference sequence). V lost 7 bases and J 3 bases, leaving 20 bases between the germline ends.

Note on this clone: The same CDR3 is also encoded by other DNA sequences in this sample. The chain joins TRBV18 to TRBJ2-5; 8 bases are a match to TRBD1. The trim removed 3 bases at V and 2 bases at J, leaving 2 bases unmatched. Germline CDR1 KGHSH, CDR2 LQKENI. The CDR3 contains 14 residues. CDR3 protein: CASSPGQVQETQYF. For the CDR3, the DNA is TGTGCCAGCTCACCGGGACAGGTTCAAGAGACCCAGTACTTC.

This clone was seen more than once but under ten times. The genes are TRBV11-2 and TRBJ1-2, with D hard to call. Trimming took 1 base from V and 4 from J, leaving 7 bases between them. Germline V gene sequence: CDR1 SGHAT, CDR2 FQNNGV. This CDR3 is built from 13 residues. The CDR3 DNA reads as TGTGCCAGCAGCTTAGGGCTGAGCTATGGCTACACCTTC. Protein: CASSLGLSYGYTF.

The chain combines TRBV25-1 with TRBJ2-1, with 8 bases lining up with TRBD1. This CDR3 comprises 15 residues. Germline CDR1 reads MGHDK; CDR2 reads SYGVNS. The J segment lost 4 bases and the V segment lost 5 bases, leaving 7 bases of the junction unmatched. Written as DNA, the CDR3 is TGTGCCAGCAGTCCCGACAGGGGTGTTTACAATGAGCAGTTCTTC. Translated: CASSPDRGVYNEQFF.

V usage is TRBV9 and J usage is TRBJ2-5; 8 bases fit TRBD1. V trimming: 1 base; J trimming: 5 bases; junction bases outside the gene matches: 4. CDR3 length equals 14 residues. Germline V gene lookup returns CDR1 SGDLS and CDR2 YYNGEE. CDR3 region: CASSVNRGWETQYF. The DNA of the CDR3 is TGTGCCAGCAGCGTAAACAGGGGGTGGGAGACCCAGTACTTC.

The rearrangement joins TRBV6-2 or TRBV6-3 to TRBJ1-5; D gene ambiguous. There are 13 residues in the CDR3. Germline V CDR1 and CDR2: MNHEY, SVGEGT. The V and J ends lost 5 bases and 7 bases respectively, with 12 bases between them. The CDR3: CASSDPPGQPQHF. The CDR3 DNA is TGTGCCAGCAGTGATCCCCCGGGGCAGCCCCAGCATTTT.

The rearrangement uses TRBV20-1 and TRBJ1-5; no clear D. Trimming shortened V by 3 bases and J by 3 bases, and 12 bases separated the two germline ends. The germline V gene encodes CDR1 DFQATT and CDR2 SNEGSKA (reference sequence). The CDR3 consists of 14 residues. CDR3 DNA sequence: TGCAGTGCTAGTCCGAGCGGAAACAATCAGCCCCAGCATTTT. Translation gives CSASPSGNNQPQHF.

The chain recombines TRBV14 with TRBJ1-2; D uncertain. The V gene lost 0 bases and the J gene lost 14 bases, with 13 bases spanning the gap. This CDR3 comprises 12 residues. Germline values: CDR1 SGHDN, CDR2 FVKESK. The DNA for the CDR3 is TGTGCCAGCAGCCAAGATAGCCCGAAAAAGACCTTC. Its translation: CASSQDSPKKTF.

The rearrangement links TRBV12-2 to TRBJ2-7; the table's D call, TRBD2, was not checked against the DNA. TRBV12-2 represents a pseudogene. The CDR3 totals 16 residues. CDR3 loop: CASRLDVFPTIYEQYV. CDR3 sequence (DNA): TGTGCAAGTCGCTTAGATGTGTTCCCAACTATCTACGAGCAGTACGTC.

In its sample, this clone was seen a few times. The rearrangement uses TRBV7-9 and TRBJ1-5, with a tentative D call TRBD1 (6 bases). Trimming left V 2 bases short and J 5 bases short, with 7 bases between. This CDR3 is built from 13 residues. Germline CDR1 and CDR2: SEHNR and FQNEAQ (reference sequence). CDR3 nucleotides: TGTGCCAGCAGCTTAAACAGGGATCAGCCCCAGCATTTT. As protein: CASSLNRDQPQHF.

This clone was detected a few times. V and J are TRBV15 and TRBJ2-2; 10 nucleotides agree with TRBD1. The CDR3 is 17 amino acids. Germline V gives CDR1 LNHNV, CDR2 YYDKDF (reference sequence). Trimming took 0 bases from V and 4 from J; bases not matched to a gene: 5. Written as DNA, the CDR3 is TGTGCCACCAGCAGAGATCCGACAGGGGGCGTCACCGGGGAGCTGTTTTTT. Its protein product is CATSRDPTGGVTGELFF.

The CDR3 protein is CSATTVDTQYF. CDR3 nucleotides: TGCAGTGCTACCACAGTAGATACGCAGTATTTT. The V call is TRBV20-1, the J call TRBJ2-3, with D unresolved. Germline CDR1 reads DFQATT; CDR2 reads SNEGSKA (reference sequence). This CDR3 region has 11 residues. Between the trimmed V and J ends, which lost 4 bases and 5 bases, there was a span of 7 bases.

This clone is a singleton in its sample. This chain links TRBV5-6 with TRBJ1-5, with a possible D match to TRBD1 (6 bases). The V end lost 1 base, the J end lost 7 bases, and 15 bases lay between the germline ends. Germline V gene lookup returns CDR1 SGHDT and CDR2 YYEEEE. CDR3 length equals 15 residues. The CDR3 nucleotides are TGTGCCAGCAGCTTGCGGGGGGGCGCAGGACAGCCCCAGCATTTT. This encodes CASSLRGGAGQPQHF. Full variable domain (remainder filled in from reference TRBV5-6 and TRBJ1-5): DAGVTQSPTHLIKTRGQQVTLRCSPKSGHDTVSWYQQALGQGPQFIFQYYEEEERQRGNFPDRFSGHQFPNYSSELNVNALLLGDSALYLCASSLRGGAGQPQHFGDGTRLSIL.

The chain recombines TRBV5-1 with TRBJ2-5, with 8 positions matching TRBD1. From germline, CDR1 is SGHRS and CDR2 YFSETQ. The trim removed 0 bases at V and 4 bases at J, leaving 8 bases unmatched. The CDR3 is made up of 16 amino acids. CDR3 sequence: CASSLVAGGWGETQYF. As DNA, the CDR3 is TGCGCCAGCAGCTTGGTCGCAGGGGGCTGGGGAGAGACCCAGTACTTC.

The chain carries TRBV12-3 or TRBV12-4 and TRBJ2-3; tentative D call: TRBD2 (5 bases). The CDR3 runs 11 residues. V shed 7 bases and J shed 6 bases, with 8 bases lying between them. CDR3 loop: CASTPGDTQYF. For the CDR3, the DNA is TGTGCCAGCACCCCGGGGGATACGCAGTATTTT.

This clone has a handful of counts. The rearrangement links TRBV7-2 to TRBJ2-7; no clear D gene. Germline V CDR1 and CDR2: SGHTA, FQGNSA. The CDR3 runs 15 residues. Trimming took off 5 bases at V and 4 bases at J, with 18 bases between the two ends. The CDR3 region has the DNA TGTGCCAGCAGCGTATCAGTTAACGGCCCTTACGAGCAGTACGTC. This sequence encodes CASSVSVNGPYEQYV.